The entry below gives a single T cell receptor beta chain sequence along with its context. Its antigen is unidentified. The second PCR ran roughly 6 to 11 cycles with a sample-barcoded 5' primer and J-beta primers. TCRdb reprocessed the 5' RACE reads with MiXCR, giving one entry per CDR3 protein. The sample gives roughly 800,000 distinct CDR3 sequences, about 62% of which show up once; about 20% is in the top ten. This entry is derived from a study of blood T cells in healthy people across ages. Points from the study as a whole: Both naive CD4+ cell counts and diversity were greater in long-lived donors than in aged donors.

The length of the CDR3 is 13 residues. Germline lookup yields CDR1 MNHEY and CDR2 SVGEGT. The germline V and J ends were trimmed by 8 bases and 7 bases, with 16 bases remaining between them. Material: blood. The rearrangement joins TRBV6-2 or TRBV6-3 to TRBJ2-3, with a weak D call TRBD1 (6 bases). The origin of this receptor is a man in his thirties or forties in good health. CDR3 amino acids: CASEGHPQYTQYF. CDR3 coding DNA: TGTGCCAGCGAGGGACACCCGCAATATACGCAGTATTTT.